These 29 T cell receptor beta chains share one sample of origin, sequenced in a study of radiotherapy plus CTLA-4 blockade in lung cancer. Libraries were prepared by immunoSEQ multiplex PCR; TCRdb keeps only in-frame clonotypes and omits some of them. The table records roughly 68,000 clones, around 80% of them present only once. This sample comprised peripheral blood, obtained from a patient treated with radiotherapy plus ipilimumab. These receptors were collected from a human donor with non-small cell lung cancer who had a complete response to radiotherapy plus ipilimumab.

This chain connects TRBV7-9 to TRBJ1-3; D gene unclear. Per germline, CDR1 SEHNR and CDR2 FQNEAQ (reference sequence). Trimming removed 1 base at V and 14 bases at J, with 9 bases between. This CDR3 spans 11 amino acids. The CDR3 here is CASSLGNKLYF. The CDR3 DNA reads as TGTGCCAGCAGCTTAGGGAACAAGCTATATTTT.

With respect to this clone: One junction end does not reproduce the germline sequence, and a read error may be involved. This chain connects TRBV7-9 to TRBJ2-5; 9 bases map to TRBD2. Germline CDR1 and CDR2: SEHNR and FQNEAQ (reference sequence). There are 14 residues in the CDR3. CDR3 bases: TGTGCCAGCAGCATAGCGGGAGATCTGGAGACCCAGTACTTC. Protein sequence: CASSIAGDLETQYF.

Notes on this clone: This same CDR3 is encoded by further DNA sequences in the sample. The gene calls are TRBV2 and TRBJ2-4, with TRBD1 as a possible D gene (5 bases). Deletions cut 3 bases from V and 3 bases from J, with 12 bases between. CDR1 is SNHLY and CDR2 is FYNNEI in the germline V gene. This CDR3 spans 15 amino acids. CDR3 sequence (DNA): TGTGCCAGCAGTGATCAGGGTTTAAGCAAAAACATTCAGTACTTC. Its protein is CASSDQGLSKNIQYF.

This clone rates as medium-sized. CDR3 in DNA: TGTGCCAGCAGCCCGTGGGCCAGCTCCTACGAGCAGTACTTC. This sequence encodes CASSPWASSYEQYF. The chain recombines TRBV27 with TRBJ2-7; D unresolved. The CDR3 totals 14 residues. In germline, CDR1 is MNHEY, CDR2 SMNVEV (reference sequence). Trimming left V 6 bases short and J 0 bases short, with 12 bases between.

The V gene is TRBV19, the J gene TRBJ2-5, with 12 bases aligning to TRBD2. The CDR3 has 16 amino acids. The germline V gene encodes CDR1 LNHDA and CDR2 SQIVND (reference sequence). Trimming took 5 bases from V and 4 from J; bases not matched to a gene: 8. The CDR3 nucleotides are TGTGCCAGTAGTGTCCAACCGGGACTAGCGGGAGAGACCCAGTACTTC. It translates to CASSVQPGLAGETQYF. Filled out from reference TRBV19 and TRBJ2-5, the complete variable domain reads DGGITQSPKYLFRKEGQNVTLSCEQNLNHDAMYWYRQDPGQGLRLIYYSQIVNDFQKGDIAEGYSVSREKKESFPLTVTSAQKNPTAFYLCASSVQPGLAGETQYFGPGTRLLVL.

The V call is TRBV30, the J call TRBJ1-1; D not resolved. The V end lost 3 bases, the J end lost 11 bases, and 13 bases lay between the germline ends. The CDR3 is 11 residues long. Germline values: CDR1 GTSNPN, CDR2 SVGIG (reference sequence). The DNA for the CDR3 is TGTGCCTGGAGGTGGAGGTCTAGTGCTTTCTTT. Translating it yields CAWRWRSSAFF.

In this sample, this clone turned up once. The chain employs TRBV27 and TRBJ1-2; perhaps TRBD1 as D (5 bases). The CDR3 is 13 amino acids. Trimming pared 4 bases from V and 0 bases from J, leaving 6 bases between. Looked up from germline, CDR1 is MNHEY and CDR2 is SMNVEV (reference sequence). CDR3: CASSSTANYGYTF. DNA of the CDR3: TGTGCCAGCAGTTCGACAGCTAACTATGGCTACACCTTC.

This clone was seen once. CDR3: CAISGSLEQGTQYF. In nucleotides, the CDR3 is TGTGCCATCAGTGGTTCACTAGAGCAGGGTACGCAGTATTTT. The rearrangement joins TRBV10-3 to TRBJ2-3, with D perhaps given as TRBD1 or TRBD2 (5 bases each). Germline loops: CDR1 ENHRY, CDR2 SYGVKD. V lost 4 bases and J lost 8, with 16 bases in between. CDR3 size: 14 residues.

Comment on this clone: A read error may be the cause here, since a much bigger clone is one base away. V usage is TRBV5-6 and J usage is TRBJ1-2; tentatively, D is TRBD1 (5 bases). The V end was cut by 3 bases, the J end by 6 bases, with 18 bases between. Germline loops: CDR1 SGHDT, CDR2 YYEEEE. The CDR3 contains 15 residues. The CDR3 region has the DNA TGTGCCAGCAGCTCCGGGACCCTGTCCTCTAATGGCTACACCTTC. Translating gives CASSSGTLSSNGYTF.

The CDR3 DNA is TGTGCCAGCAATTCGGGAGGCTTCTCCTACGAGCAGTACGTC. Its protein is CASNSGGFSYEQYV. The chain carries TRBV6-5 and TRBJ2-7; 7 positions match TRBD2. Unmatched junction bases numbered 6, after V lost 7 bases and J lost 0 bases. Per germline, CDR1 MNHEY and CDR2 SVGAGI. The CDR3 covers 14 residues.

The chain recombines TRBV6-5 with TRBJ1-3; D gene ambiguous. Germline assignment: CDR1 MNHEY and CDR2 SVGAGI. V was pared by 6 bases and J by 2 bases, with 14 bases between. The CDR3 totals 15 residues. The CDR3 DNA sequence: TGTGCCAGCAGCCTACGGGTTACTCCTGGAAACACCATATATTTT. Its translation: CASSLRVTPGNTIYF.

The chain carries TRBV7-9 and TRBJ1-5; a possible D gene is TRBD1 (5 bases). This CDR3 has 13 amino acids. Germline CDR1 SEHNR, CDR2 FQNEAQ (reference sequence). Trimming left V 5 bases short and J 6 bases short, with 11 bases between. This chain's CDR3 is CASSQGPTQPQHF. The CDR3 nucleotides read TGTGCCAGCAGCCAGGGTCCCACTCAGCCCCAGCATTTT. The full variable domain, rest sourced from reference TRBV7-9 and TRBJ1-5, is DTGVSQNPRHKITKRGQNVTFRCDPISEHNRLYWYRQTLGQGPEFLTYFQNEAQLEKSRLLSDRFSAERPKGSFSTLEIQRTEQGDSAMYLCASSQGPTQPQHFGDGTRLSIL.

V is TRBV19 and J is TRBJ2-5; D call uncertain. V gave up 5 bases and J gave up 4 bases, with 11 bases separating them. The CDR3 loop spans 13 amino acids. CDR1 LNHDA and CDR2 SQIVND come from the germline V gene (reference sequence). Written as DNA, the CDR3 is TGTGCCAGTAGTCCCTCCGGCATAGAGACCCAGTACTTC. The encoded protein is CASSPSGIETQYF.

The V and J genes are TRBV2 and TRBJ1-1; the D is unclear. V was cut by 3 bases and J by 4 bases, with 9 bases left in between. CDR1 is SNHLY and CDR2 is FYNNEI in the germline V gene. The CDR3 covers 13 residues. The CDR3 sequence is CASSDGRATEAFF. For the CDR3, the DNA is TGTGCCAGCAGTGATGGGCGGGCCACTGAAGCTTTCTTT.

This clone appeared a few times. Distinct nucleotide sequences in the sample also encode this CDR3. The chain has TRBV10-3 and TRBJ1-5, with a weak D call TRBD1 (5 bases). The ends were cut back, 7 bases at V and 0 bases at J, with 10 bases in the middle. CDR1 and CDR2 (germline): ENHRY, SYGVKD. This CDR3 spans 14 amino acids. CDR3 sequence (DNA): TGTGCCATCAAGGGTCAGGGTAGCAATCAGCCCCAGCATTTT. Encoded protein: CAIKGQGSNQPQHF.

The genes are TRBV7-8 and TRBJ1-6; no clear D gene. Germline loops: CDR1 SGHVS, CDR2 FQNEAQ. V lost 0 bases and J 0 bases, leaving 12 bases between the germline ends. CDR3 size: 18 residues. Here the CDR3 reads CASSLAYELSSYNSPLHF. The CDR3 DNA is TGTGCCAGCAGCTTAGCGTATGAGCTGAGCTCCTATAATTCACCCCTCCACTTT. The full variable domain, completed using reference TRBV7-8 and TRBJ1-6, is GAGVSQSPRYKVAKRGQDVALRCDPISGHVSLFWYQQALGQGPEFLTYFQNEAQLDKSGLPSDRFFAERPEGSVSTLKIQRTQQEDSAVYLCASSLAYELSSYNSPLHFGNGTRLTVT.

This clone occurred a few times. This chain joins TRBV7-2 and TRBJ1-3; D is possibly TRBD1 (5 bases). Germline lookup yields CDR1 SGHTA and CDR2 FQGNSA. This CDR3 is built from 12 residues. Trimming cost V 5 bases and J 3 bases, with 5 bases left between them. CDR3 region: CASSRGGNTIYF. The CDR3 coding sequence is TGTGCCAGCAGCAGGGGTGGAAACACCATATATTTT. Based on the CDR3 plus reference TRBV7-2 and TRBJ1-3, the full variable domain is GAGVSQSPSNKVTEKGKDVELRCDPISGHTALYWYRQSLGQGLEFLIYFQGNSAPDKSGLPSDRFSAERTGGSVSTLTIQRTQQEDSAVYLCASSRGGNTIYFGEGSWLTVV.

This sequence joins TRBV5-1 and TRBJ2-5; D may be TRBD1 (6 bases). The V end was cut by 2 bases, the J end by 5 bases, with 10 bases between. The CDR3 runs 13 residues. Germline V gene sequence: CDR1 SGHRS, CDR2 YFSETQ. The CDR3 region has the DNA TGCGCCAGCAGCTTCAGGGGTTCGGAGACCCAGTACTTC. Translated, it gives CASSFRGSETQYF.

The chain employs TRBV7-9 and TRBJ2-1; D tentatively fits TRBD1 or TRBD2 (5 bases each). Deletions cut 5 bases from V and 0 bases from J, with 11 bases between. Germline lookup yields CDR1 SEHNR and CDR2 FQNEAQ (reference sequence). The CDR3 has 15 residues. The CDR3: CASSPKGTSYNEQFF. Written as DNA, the CDR3 is TGTGCCAGCAGCCCTAAGGGGACCTCCTACAATGAGCAGTTCTTC.

The V call is TRBV19, the J call TRBJ1-5; D gene uncertain. With 3 bases removed from V and 0 bases from J, the gap between germline ends came to 15 bases. There are 17 residues in the CDR3. Germline CDR1 is LNHDA and CDR2 is SQIVND (reference sequence). The CDR3 sequence is CASSIKSGSVSNQPQHF. The CDR3 coding sequence is TGTGCCAGTAGTATTAAATCGGGGTCGGTTAGCAATCAGCCCCAGCATTTT.

V gene TRBV19 combines with J gene TRBJ1-2, with D uncertain. This CDR3 is 13 amino acids long. CDR1 is LNHDA, CDR2 SQIVND, per germline (reference sequence). V lost 3 bases to trimming and J lost 2 bases, with 7 bases between them. CDR3 amino acids: CASSISGNYGYTF. In nucleotides, the CDR3 is TGTGCCAGTAGTATTTCAGGAAACTATGGCTACACCTTC.

The genes are TRBV7-8 and TRBJ1-2; unclear D gene. This CDR3 spans 13 amino acids. CDR1 is SGHVS and CDR2 is FQNEAQ in the germline V gene. V was trimmed by 5 bases and J by 8 bases, leaving 15 bases between them. In DNA, the CDR3 is TGTGCCAGCAGCCCCATTTTAAAGGGCGGCTACACCTTC. Its protein product is CASSPILKGGYTF. Variable domain in full (rest from reference TRBV7-8 and TRBJ1-2): GAGVSQSPRYKVAKRGQDVALRCDPISGHVSLFWYQQALGQGPEFLTYFQNEAQLDKSGLPSDRFFAERPEGSVSTLKIQRTQQEDSAVYLCASSPILKGGYTFGSGTRLTVV.

This rearrangement joins TRBV15 to TRBJ2-5, with D hard to call. The CDR3 is 12 residues long. V lost 0 bases to trimming and J lost 5 bases, with 4 bases between them. CDR1 is LNHNV and CDR2 is YYDKDF in the germline V gene (reference sequence). CDR3 in DNA: TGTGCCACCAGCAGAGATTGGGAGACCCAGTACTTC. Translated: CATSRDWETQYF.

In its sample, this clone was seen a few times. Sequence at one end of the junction differs from germline and may be a read error. V and J are TRBV6-6 and TRBJ2-3; 13 positions agree with TRBD2. Germline CDR1 reads MNHNY; CDR2 reads SVGAGI (reference sequence). The CDR3 totals 14 residues. CDR3 in DNA: TGTGCCAGCAGTGCCGGGACTAGCGGGGTTTCATACAATTTT. It specifies CASSAGTSGVSYNF.

The chain combines TRBV6-5 with TRBJ1-1; D uncertain. Trimming removed 1 base from V and 3 bases from J, with 15 bases in between. The CDR3 has 16 amino acids. Germline CDR1 is MNHEY and CDR2 is SVGAGI. CDR3 DNA sequence: TGTGCCAGCAGTTACTTTTCCGGGTCGAGGGACACTGAAGCTTTCTTT. This gives the protein CASSYFSGSRDTEAFF.

The gene calls are TRBV11-3 and TRBJ1-1; D unresolved. CDR3 length: 14 amino acids. Germline CDR1 reads SGHNT; CDR2 reads YENEEA. The V gene lost 2 bases and the J gene lost 0 bases, with 7 bases spanning the gap. CDR3 residues: CASSLRQVNTEAFF. The CDR3 DNA reads as TGTGCCAGCAGCTTAAGGCAGGTGAACACTGAAGCTTTCTTT.

The chain employs TRBV13 and TRBJ2-2, with D uncertain. The CDR3 is 13 residues long. With 5 bases removed from V and 10 bases from J, the gap between germline ends came to 14 bases. CDR1 and CDR2 from the germline V gene are PRHDT and FYEKMQ (reference sequence). The CDR3 DNA sequence: TGTGCCAGCAGCGCGCCCCTTAGGATGGAGCTGTTTTTT. The encoded protein is CASSAPLRMELFF.

This chain links TRBV6-1 with TRBJ1-2; 7 bases are shared with TRBD1. This CDR3 region has 13 residues. The V gene's germline CDR1 is MNHNS and CDR2 SASEGT. Trimming removed 5 bases from V and 2 bases from J; junction bases left unmatched: 2. In DNA form, the CDR3 reads TGTGCCAGCAGTTGGGGACAGAACTATGGCTACACCTTC. Its protein is CASSWGQNYGYTF.

The chain carries TRBV29-1 and TRBJ1-2, with D unclear. The CDR3 sequence is 12 residues long. CDR1 SQVTM and CDR2 ANQGSEA come from the germline V gene. The V end lost 2 bases, the J end lost 4 bases, and 8 bases lay between the germline ends. The CDR3 coding sequence is TGCAGCGTTGAACCGGGCTTCTATGGCTACACCTTC. This gives the protein CSVEPGFYGYTF.